This T cell receptor (beta chain) was sequenced in a study of T cell changes during pregnancy in multiple sclerosis (dated by TCRdb to between 2018 and 2021). With regard to the full study: The study looked at changes in the T cell repertoire across pregnancy in women with multiple sclerosis.

Concerning this clone itself: Its antigen is not yet known. Base quality data are lacking; no much larger clone is found one base away.

To prepare the library, the immunoSEQ multiplex PCR assay was applied. As stored in TCRdb, this immuneACCESS dataset retains in-frame rearrangements with V and J assigned. A fraction of the clones does not appear; measured against another copy, unresolved V genes explain less than half of the discrepancy, and the remainder lacks a known reason. For this sample there are fewer than 60,000 clones; approximately 90% appear just once. The ten largest clonotypes hold 3.6% of the sample. Including the terminal cysteine and phenylalanine, the CDR3 comprises 14 residues. The CDR3 DNA has 42 bases and is translated from base 1. Deletion took 5 bases off V and 3 bases off J, with a span of 11 bases between the germline ends. CDR1 LNHDA and CDR2 SQIVND were looked up in the germline V gene (reference sequence).

The receptor was isolated from a female donor in good health, enrolled as a control in a pregnancy study. The V and J segments used are TRBV19 and TRBJ1-5; too little of a D gene remains to name it. The sequenced sample was peripheral blood, obtained after pregnancy. The sequenced DNA: TGTGCCAGTAGTCCAGACAAGGTCAATCAGCCCCAGCATTTT. The translation is CASSPDKVNQPQHF.